The next 20 T cell receptor beta chains were all read from a single sample in a study of OX40 agonist ivuxolimab in advanced cancers. TCRdb's copy holds only in-frame clones and misses some; the assay was immunoSEQ multiplex PCR. Of about 51,000 clones listed, 88% are singletons. The material sequenced was CD4+ or CD8+ T cells sorted from blood, taken in a trial of the OX40 agonist ivuxolimab. These receptors originate from an adult with an advanced solid tumor such as melanoma, head and neck, liver or kidney cancer.

V is TRBV5-1 and J is TRBJ2-1; weak D call: TRBD1 (5 bases). The CDR3 contains 16 residues. CDR1 and CDR2 (germline): SGHRS, YFSETQ. V was trimmed by 0 bases and J by 0 bases, leaving 10 bases between them. The CDR3 sequence is CASSLGGRSSYNEQFF. The DNA of the CDR3 is TGCGCCAGCAGCTTGGGGGGCAGAAGCTCCTACAATGAGCAGTTCTTC.

Comment on this clone: Different DNA sequences within this sample yield the same CDR3. The chain is built from TRBV5-6 and TRBJ2-5; possible D gene TRBD2, 5 bases. This CDR3 region has 16 residues. V was cut by 5 bases and J by 0 bases, with 17 bases left in between. CDR1 and CDR2 (germline): SGHDT, YYEEEE. The CDR3 DNA follows: TGTGCCAGCAGTTCTTACGAGGAGGCTAACCAAGAGACCCAGTACTTC. Translated, it gives CASSSYEEANQETQYF.

The rearrangement joins TRBV27 to TRBJ1-3, with no clear D. The CDR3 contains 14 residues. Trimming left V 4 bases short and J 0 bases short, with 7 bases between. Germline CDR1 is MNHEY and CDR2 is SMNVEV (reference sequence). The CDR3 nucleotides are TGTGCCAGCAGTTCGGGTGTCTCTGGAAACACCATATATTTT. The encoded protein is CASSSGVSGNTIYF.

This chain links TRBV19 with TRBJ1-2; no clear D. The CDR3 runs 10 residues. The V end was cut by 10 bases, the J end by 6 bases, with 9 bases between. The germline gives CDR1 LNHDA, CDR2 SQIVND (reference sequence). CDR3 sequence (DNA): TGTGCCATCCTTTTCAATGGCTACACCTTC. Its protein product is CAILFNGYTF.

The gene calls are TRBV6-4 and TRBJ2-1, with TRBD2 matching over 9 bases. V was clipped by 5 bases and J by 6 bases; unmatched bases: 8. The CDR3 contains 15 residues. Per germline, CDR1 MRHNA and CDR2 SNTAGT. CDR3 DNA sequence: TGTGCCAGCAGTCCTACCGGGACTAGCCTCAATGAGCAGTTCTTC. Its translation: CASSPTGTSLNEQFF.

The rearrangement links TRBV5-4 to TRBJ1-1, with 7 bases aligning to TRBD1. The CDR3 is 15 residues long. J gave up 0 bases and V 4 bases, and 6 bases lay outside the gene matches. The V gene's germline CDR1 is SGHNT and CDR2 YYREEE (reference sequence). The CDR3 DNA is TGTGCCAGCAGCGCGCCGACAGGGATGAACACTGAAGCTTTCTTT. Translated, it gives CASSAPTGMNTEAFF.

The genes are TRBV18 and TRBJ1-1; D not resolved. Germline CDR1 reads KGHSH; CDR2 reads LQKENI. This CDR3 is 14 amino acids long. V gave up 3 bases and J gave up 1 base, with 9 bases separating them. CDR3 coding DNA: TGTGCCAGCTCACCCCTCCCGGGGAACACTGAAGCTTTCTTT. Translated, it gives CASSPLPGNTEAFF.

The chain links TRBV10-1 to TRBJ2-3, with D unresolved. CDR1 and CDR2 (germline): WNHNN, SYGVQD (reference sequence). V was shortened by 3 bases and J by 1 base, with 11 bases between the two germline ends. This CDR3 has 15 residues. The CDR3 loop reads CASSESIWGTDTQYF. In nucleotides, the CDR3 is TGCGCCAGCAGTGAATCGATATGGGGCACAGATACGCAGTATTTT.

The V gene is TRBV5-6, the J gene TRBJ1-1; D perhaps matches TRBD1 (5 bases). This CDR3 comprises 16 residues. V lost 0 bases, J lost 4 bases, and 16 bases lay in between. CDR1 SGHDT and CDR2 YYEEEE come from the germline V gene. As DNA, the CDR3 is TGTGCCAGCAGCTTGGCCGGGAACAGGCGGGGCACTGAAGCTTTCTTT. Encoded protein: CASSLAGNRRGTEAFF.

The chain employs TRBV2 and TRBJ1-1; D is undetermined. The CDR3 has 11 amino acids. CDR1 and CDR2 (germline): SNHLY, FYNNEI. V lost 8 bases and J lost 1, with 5 bases in between. Here the CDR3 reads CASFKNTEAFF. CDR3 nucleotide sequence: TGTGCCAGCTTCAAGAACACTGAAGCTTTCTTT.

J is TRBJ1-5 and V is TRBV7-8; TRBD1 agrees at 7 bases. Germline assignment: CDR1 SGHVS and CDR2 FQNEAQ. This CDR3 is 14 amino acids long. The junction had 6 bases not matched to a gene; V was cut back by 8 bases and J by 2 bases. The CDR3 DNA follows: TGTGCCAGCCACCGGGACAGATGCAATCAGCCCCAGCATTTT. Residues: CASHRDRCNQPQHF. Together with reference TRBV7-8 and TRBJ1-5, the CDR3 gives the full variable domain: GAGVSQSPRYKVAKRGQDVALRCDPISGHVSLFWYQQALGQGPEFLTYFQNEAQLDKSGLPSDRFFAERPEGSVSTLKIQRTQQEDSAVYLCASHRDRCNQPQHFGDGTRLSIL.

The CDR3 sequence is CATSNQRNSPLHF. CDR3 DNA: TGTGCCACCAGCAACCAGAGAAATTCACCCCTCCACTTT. V and J are TRBV15 and TRBJ1-6; D call uncertain. V shed 4 bases and J shed 7 bases, with 8 bases lying between them. Germline V lookup: CDR1 LNHNV, CDR2 YYDKDF (reference sequence). This CDR3 is 13 amino acids long.

This clone was counted a few times. The chain is built from TRBV7-6 and TRBJ2-1; TRBD2 agrees at 9 bases. The CDR3 is 17 amino acids. V trimming: 6 bases; J trimming: 7 bases; junction bases outside the gene matches: 16. Germline V gene sequence: CDR1 SGHVS, CDR2 FNYEAQ. The CDR3: CASSIDLSGGFLNEQFF. For the CDR3, the DNA is TGTGCCAGCAGTATCGATCTTAGCGGGGGATTTTTAAATGAGCAGTTCTTC.

This clone was found a few times. The chain recombines TRBV5-1 with TRBJ2-3; TRBD1 agrees at 11 bases. Trimming at V came to 4 bases and at J to 2 bases, leaving 6 bases not matched to a gene. CDR3 length equals 16 residues. In germline, CDR1 is SGHRS, CDR2 YFSETQ. CDR3 sequence (DNA): TGCGCCAGCAGCGAAGGGACAGGGGGAACCACAGATACGCAGTATTTT. Residues: CASSEGTGGTTDTQYF.

The chain has TRBV6-5 and TRBJ2-7; D gene ambiguous. Trimming pared 7 bases from V and 2 bases from J, leaving 12 bases between. This CDR3 spans 13 amino acids. Germline V gene data show CDR1 as MNHEY and CDR2 as SVGAGI. The CDR3 DNA reads TGTGCCAGCACGAGGCAGAAGCCCTACGAGCAGTACTTC. Its translation: CASTRQKPYEQYF.

The V gene is TRBV2, the J gene TRBJ2-5; 7 nucleotides agree with TRBD1. The CDR3 covers 15 residues. Germline CDR1 is SNHLY and CDR2 is FYNNEI. The junction had 11 bases not matched to a gene; V was cut back by 5 bases and J by 5 bases. The CDR3 loop is CASSWDRGGEETQYF. CDR3 sequence (DNA): TGTGCCAGCAGTTGGGACAGAGGGGGCGAGGAGACCCAGTACTTC.

The chain uses TRBV6-6 and TRBJ2-7, with TRBD1 identical over 9 bases. J gave up 2 bases and V 6 bases, and 5 bases lay outside the gene matches. Germline lookup yields CDR1 MNHNY and CDR2 SVGAGI (reference sequence). The CDR3 sequence is 14 residues long. DNA for the CDR3: TGTGCCAGCAGAGGGACAGGGACCCCCTACGAGCAGTACTTC. Protein: CASRGTGTPYEQYF.

CDR3 nucleotide sequence: TGTGCCATCAGGACGTTGCAGGGGTCTACCGAGCAGTACTTC. The encoded protein is CAIRTLQGSTEQYF. The chain employs TRBV10-3 and TRBJ2-7, with a weak D call TRBD1 (6 bases). V lost 6 bases to trimming and J lost 6 bases, with 18 bases between them. This CDR3 is built from 14 residues. Germline assignment: CDR1 ENHRY and CDR2 SYGVKD.

This sequence joins TRBV11-2 and TRBJ2-1; TRBD2 matches at 8 bases. The V segment lost 5 bases and the J segment 5 bases; nucleotides outside the gene matches: 2. Looked up from germline, CDR1 is SGHAT and CDR2 is FQNNGV. The CDR3 has 13 amino acids. This CDR3 reads CASSTGLDNEQFF. The CDR3 DNA reads as TGTGCCAGCAGCACGGGACTAGACAATGAGCAGTTCTTC. Looking up the rest from reference TRBV11-2 and TRBJ2-1 gives the full variable domain: EAGVAQSPRYKIIEKRQSVAFWCNPISGHATLYWYQQILGQGPKLLIQFQNNGVVDDSQLPKDRFSAERLKGVDSTLKIQPAKLEDSAVYLCASSTGLDNEQFFGPGTRLTVL.

The chain couples TRBV28 to TRBJ2-1; perhaps TRBD2 as D (6 bases). Germline values: CDR1 MDHEN, CDR2 SYDVKM. V gave up 6 bases and J gave up 5 bases, with 23 bases separating them. The CDR3 length is 17 residues. CDR3 sequence: CASSPLWWASADNEQFF. For the CDR3, the DNA is TGTGCCAGCAGCCCCTTATGGTGGGCTAGCGCTGACAATGAGCAGTTCTTC.